One and the same sample provided the 6 T cell receptor beta chains below, sequenced in a study of response to subunit inactivated influenza vaccine. TCRdb re-analysed the RT-PCR reads in MiXCR, keeping a single row per CDR3 protein. The data hold about 520,000 distinct CDR3 sequences, with 25% observed a single time. Material: CD4+ T cells sorted from PBMCs, obtained around 5 days after vaccination. The receptors shown here come from a man aged 50 or older who received an inactivated influenza vaccine.

This clonotype was counted only a few times. V and J are TRBV7-9 and TRBJ2-5; TRBD1 agrees at 10 bases. Germline V CDR1 and CDR2: SEHNR, FQNEAQ (reference sequence). V shed 5 bases, J shed 5 bases, and the junction held 11 bases outside the gene matches. The CDR3 is made up of 16 amino acids. CDR3 region: CASSPPRDRGRETQYF. CDR3 bases: TGTGCCAGCAGCCCCCCCAGAGACAGGGGGCGGGAGACCCAGTACTTC.

This clonotype was found a few times. The rearrangement links TRBV10-3 to TRBJ2-5, with D perhaps matching TRBD1 (7 bases). Germline CDR1 and CDR2: ENHRY and SYGVKD. V dropped 4 bases and J dropped 4 bases, with 13 bases sitting between them. The CDR3 covers 14 residues. The CDR3 sequence is CAISAGQGGETQYF. In DNA, the CDR3 is TGTGCCATCAGTGCAGGTCAGGGGGGAGAGACCCAGTACTTC.

V usage is TRBV20-1 and J usage is TRBJ2-5; no firm D call. Germline V gene sequence: CDR1 DFQATT, CDR2 SNEGSKA (reference sequence). The CDR3 runs 10 residues. CDR3 residues: CGANQETQYF. The CDR3 DNA sequence: TGCGGCGCGAACCAAGAGACCCAGTACTTC.

The chain links TRBV4-2 to TRBJ2-1; TRBD2 aligns across 7 bases. The ends lost 4 bases at V and 0 bases at J; junction bases unmatched: 9. CDR3 length: 17 amino acids. Looked up from germline, CDR1 is LGHNA and CDR2 is YNFKEQ. In DNA form, the CDR3 reads TGTGCCAGCAGCCGAGCCCCTAGCGGTGACTCCTACAATGAGCAGTTCTTC. It encodes CASSRAPSGDSYNEQFF.

This clonotype occurred once. The J gene is TRBJ2-3, the V gene TRBV5-1, with D possibly matching TRBD1 (6 bases). The CDR3 has 15 amino acids. Germline CDR1 reads SGHRS; CDR2 reads YFSETQ. Trimming cost V 2 bases and J 2 bases, with 12 bases left between them. In DNA, the CDR3 is TGCGCCAGCAGCTTACAGGGTGGGGCCACAGATACGCAGTATTTT. This translates into CASSLQGGATDTQYF.

This clonotype showed up just a few times. This chain uses TRBV7-9 with TRBJ1-5; D unclear. The CDR3 is 12 residues long. Trimming removed 3 bases from V and 7 bases from J, with 7 bases in between. The V gene's germline CDR1 is SEHNR and CDR2 FQNEAQ (reference sequence). As DNA, the CDR3 is TGTGCCAGCAGCTTTCAAAACCAGCCCCAGCATTTT. Translation gives CASSFQNQPQHF.